The subject of this entry is one T cell receptor (beta chain). The sample comes from a study of blood T cell repertoires in COVID-19. Study context: COVID-19 samples collected from the United States, Italy and Spain covered acute and convalescent phases. T cells, B-cell-depleted T cells, or PBMCs supplied cDNA or gDNA.

CDR1 and CDR2 from the germline V gene are LGHDT and YNNKEL (reference sequence). The CDR3 spans 12 residues. Trimming left V 6 bases short and J 8 bases short, with 10 bases between. Original processing methods: Reference gene primer amplification yielded estimated nucleated cell counts. Produced via immunoSEQ multiplex PCR; TCRdb's table is partial and in-frame only. Clone size and V and J calls were adopted from that table, with D and trimming inferred from the DNA. The data show almost 55,000 clones, with over 65% seen just once and approximately 5% held by the top ten. Sequences were obtained from peripheral blood. This sequence originates from a human donor in a cohort sampled during active COVID-19. The gene calls are TRBV3-1 (or the pseudogene TRBV3-2) and TRBJ1-4; tentative D call: TRBD1 (6 bases). CDR3 sequence reads: CASSGQSEKLFF. In DNA, the CDR3 is TGTGCCAGCAGTGGACAGAGCGAAAAACTGTTTTTT.